This is a list of T cell receptor beta chains from one sample in a study of blood T cell repertoires in COVID-19. Produced via immunoSEQ multiplex PCR; TCRdb's table is partial and in-frame only. This table holds around 300,000 clones, around 90% found once. Sequenced: peripheral blood. Receptors originate from a man aged 50 or older with acute or convalescent COVID-19. Each CDR3 is given with its conserved first and last residue. D genes are given only for firm matches. The listing skips clone size in some rows; elsewhere it reads once, few, many or a size class.

>TRBJ2-7|TRBD1|TRBV30|-
TGTGCCTGGAGTAAACAGGGGCACCCCTACGAGCAGTACTTC
CAWSKQGHPYEQYF
>TRBJ2-1|TRBD1|TRBV7-3|-
TGTGCCAGCAGCGCCGGGACAGGCGCCAATGAGCAGTTCTTC
CASSAGTGANEQFF
>TRBJ1-2|-|TRBV6-5|-
TGTGCCAGCAGTTACCAGGGAAACTATGGCTACACCTTC
CASSYQGNYGYTF
>TRBJ2-4|-|TRBV27|-
TGTGCCAGCAGTTTAAACTCTTACCAAAACATTCAGTACTTC
CASSLNSYQNIQYF
>TRBJ2-7|-|TRBV18|once
TGTGCCAGCTCAAACAGGATACTCTCCTACGAGCAGTACTTC
CASSNRILSYEQYF
>TRBJ2-1|TRBD1|TRBV10-1|many
TGCGCCAGCAGTGTCGACAGGGGGCTATCAAGTGAGCAGTTCTTC
CASSVDRGLSSEQFF
>TRBJ2-5|-|TRBV19|-
TGTGCCAGTAGTATAGCGACGACTAGGAGTCAGACCCAGTACTTC
CASSIATTRSQTQYF
>TRBJ2-3|-|TRBV2|-
TGTGCCAGTACACAGGGTCATACGCAGTATTTT
CASTQGHTQYF
>TRBJ1-2|TRBD1|TRBV19|-
TGTGCCAGTAGTAGTCAGGGGGAACGAAACTATGGCTACACCTTC
CASSSQGERNYGYTF
>TRBJ1-2|-|TRBV15|-
TGTGCCACCAGCAGAGAAATTGGCGGCTACACCTTC
CATSREIGGYTF
>TRBJ2-1|-|TRBV13|-
TGTGCCAGCAGCCCAGGGGCGAGGAATGAGCAGTTCTTC
CASSPGARNEQFF
>TRBJ1-2|-|TRBV18|once
TGTGCCAGCTCAAACGGGATTAACTATGGCTACACCTTC
CASSNGINYGYTF
>TRBJ2-7|-|TRBV6-5|-
TGTGCCAGCACCCGCCGAAGGGAGGCACACCACGAGCAGTACTTC
CASTRRREAHHEQYF
>TRBJ2-3|-|TRBV29-1|-
TGCAGCGTCCGACATACTAGCACAGATACGCAGTATTTT
CSVRHTSTDTQYF
>TRBJ1-2|-|TRBV19|-
TGTGCCAGTAGATCCCTCGACAGCATCTATGGCTACACCTTC
CASRSLDSIYGYTF
>TRBJ2-1|TRBD1|TRBV7-9|-
TGTGCCAGCAGCCCCGGACAGGTCCCCTACAATGAGCAGTTCTTC
CASSPGQVPYNEQFF
>TRBJ1-2|-|TRBV5-1|-
TGCGCCAGCAGCATCGACCCGGACAGTTCCCCTGGCTACACCTTC
CASSIDPDSSPGYTF
>TRBJ1-1|TRBD1|TRBV2|-
TGTGCCAGCAACAAAGACAGGGGAACTGAAGCTTTCTTT
CASNKDRGTEAFF
>TRBJ1-1|-|TRBV11-3|-
TGTGCCAGCAGCTTAGGGCTGAACACTGAAGCTTTCTTT
CASSLGLNTEAFF
>TRBJ2-7|-|TRBV5-1|-
TGCGCCAGCAGCCCGGGGGTCGGGGAGCAGTACTTC
CASSPGVGEQYF
>TRBJ1-2|-|TRBV5-6|-
TGTGCCAGCAGCCCAGGCTATGGCTACACCTTC
CASSPGYGYTF
>TRBJ1-4|TRBD1|TRBV19|-
TGTGCCAGTAGCACCCGACAGGGGAGAAGTGAAAAACTGTTTTTT
CASSTRQGRSEKLFF
>TRBJ1-1|TRBD1|TRBV29-1|-
TGCAGCGTTCCGACAGGGTCGAACACTGAAGCTTTCTTT
CSVPTGSNTEAFF
>TRBJ2-5|-|TRBV19|-
TGTGCCAGTAGTACCTGGAGGGCAGAGACCCAGTACTTC
CASSTWRAETQYF
>TRBJ1-1|-|TRBV6-5|-
TGTGCCAGCACGTTGGGACACCTGAACACTGAAGCTTTCTTT
CASTLGHLNTEAFF
>TRBJ2-3|TRBD2|TRBV5-4|-
TGTGCCAGCAGCCTAACTAGCGGGGGGATCTCTACGCAGTATTTT
CASSLTSGGISTQYF
>TRBJ2-1|TRBD1|TRBV5-8|-
TGTGCCAGCAGCCGACAGGGTAGGGAGCAGTTCTTC
CASSRQGREQFF
>TRBJ1-1|TRBD1|TRBV14|-
TGTGCCAGCAGCCAAGTGGACAGGGGTCCCAATGAAGCTTTCTTT
CASSQVDRGPNEAFF
>TRBJ2-3|TRBD1|TRBV3-1/TRBV3-2|-
TGTGCCAGCAGCCCCGACAGGGGGGGTCCAGATACGCAGTATTTT
CASSPDRGGPDTQYF
>TRBJ2-1|-|TRBV14|-
TGTGCCAGCAGCTACCCGGGACTTTCCTACAATGAGCAGTTCTTC
CASSYPGLSYNEQFF
>TRBJ2-3|-|TRBV12-5|-
TGTGCTAGTGGTTCCTCGGGGACAGATACGCAGTATTTT
CASGSSGTDTQYF
>TRBJ2-3|TRBD2|TRBV6-5|-
TGTGCCAGCACCGAGGGTACTAGCGCGAATACGCAGTATTTT
CASTEGTSANTQYF